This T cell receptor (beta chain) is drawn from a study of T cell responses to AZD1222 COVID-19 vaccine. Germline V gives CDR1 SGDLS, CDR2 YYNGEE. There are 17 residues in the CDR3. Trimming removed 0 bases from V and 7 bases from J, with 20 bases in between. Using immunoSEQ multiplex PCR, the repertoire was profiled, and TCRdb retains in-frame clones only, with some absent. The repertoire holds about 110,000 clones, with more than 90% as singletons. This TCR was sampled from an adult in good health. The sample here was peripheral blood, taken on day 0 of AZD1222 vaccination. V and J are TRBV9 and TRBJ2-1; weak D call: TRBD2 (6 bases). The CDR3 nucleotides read TGTGCCAGCAGCGTAGCTTCCCCGGGAGCCCCGATTAATGAGCAGTTCTTC. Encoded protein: CASSVASPGAPINEQFF.